These 32 T cell receptor beta chains came from one sample sequenced in a study of shared clonotypes between healthy human individuals. Naive CD8 cells lacked CD45RO, underwent positive selection for CCR7 and left out terminally differentiated effector memory CD45RA+ cells. Method: immunoSEQ multiplex PCR; TCRdb's copy keeps in-frame clones and lacks some. Among about 1.9 million clones listed, just over 90% were seen once. Sequences were obtained from naive CD8+ T cells from PBMCs. The origin of the receptors is a man between 18 and 35 years old in good health. Some clones in this sample may be carry-over from other donors' samples.

The V and J genes are TRBV27 and TRBJ2-7; no clear D. This CDR3 has 15 residues. CDR1 is MNHEY and CDR2 is SMNVEV in the germline V gene (reference sequence). V lost 5 bases and J lost 6, with 20 bases in between. Here the CDR3 DNA reads TGTGCCAGCAGTCTAGGCGCGGCCGTAAGTGGCGAGCAGTACTTC. This encodes CASSLGAAVSGEQYF.

The V and J genes are TRBV5-1 and TRBJ1-2, with D possibly matching TRBD1 (5 bases). Germline V gene lookup returns CDR1 SGHRS and CDR2 YFSETQ. The CDR3 has 14 residues. V lost 0 bases, J lost 10 bases, and 16 bases lay in between. CDR3 bases: TGCGCCAGCAGCTTGGTGGACACTCCGGATGACTACACCTTC. It codes for CASSLVDTPDDYTF.

The chain recombines TRBV4-3 with TRBJ2-7, with D perhaps matching TRBD2 (6 bases). Trimming left V 1 base short and J 7 bases short, with 14 bases between. This CDR3 region has 14 residues. The germline CDR1 and CDR2 sequences are LGHNA and YSLEER. The CDR3 sequence: CASSQGTAGREQYF. DNA of the CDR3: TGCGCCAGCAGCCAAGGTACGGCTGGGAGGGAGCAGTACTTC.

The chain links TRBV9 to TRBJ1-2; D gene ambiguous. The germline CDR1 and CDR2 sequences are SGDLS and YYNGEE. The CDR3 runs to 16 residues. Trimming took 4 bases from V and 8 from J, leaving 24 bases between them. The CDR3 bases are TGTGCCAGCAGCCCGGACTCATCACGACCAGCCTCCGGCTACACCTTC. Translation gives CASSPDSSRPASGYTF.

The chain uses TRBV19 and TRBJ1-2, with TRBD1 as a possible D gene (6 bases). CDR3 length: 17 residues. Germline loops: CDR1 LNHDA, CDR2 SQIVND (reference sequence). Trimming removed 8 bases from V and 4 bases from J, with 26 bases in between. CDR3 nucleotides: TGTGCCAGTGCCTACCCGCCAATCGACAGGTTTTTCTATGGCTACACCTTC. It yields the protein CASAYPPIDRFFYGYTF.

The chain couples TRBV10-3 to TRBJ1-4; D is ambiguous. The germline CDR1 and CDR2 sequences are ENHRY and SYGVKD. With 0 bases removed from V and 8 bases from J, the gap between germline ends came to 13 bases. The CDR3 is 15 residues long. CDR3 in amino acids: CAISESGASVEKLFF. CDR3 sequence (DNA): TGTGCCATCAGTGAGTCGGGCGCTTCGGTGGAAAAACTGTTTTTT.

Note on this clone: The sample carries other DNA sequences with the same CDR3. V usage is TRBV27 and J usage is TRBJ2-7; D possibly uses TRBD1 or TRBD2 (5 bases each). Germline-derived CDR1 and CDR2 are MNHEY and SMNVEV (reference sequence). V was cut by 5 bases and J by 4 bases, with 15 bases left in between. The length of the CDR3 is 14 residues. The CDR3 DNA follows: TGTGCCAGCAGTCTGTGGGGGTCGAGGTACGAGCAGTACTTC. It codes for CASSLWGSRYEQYF.

This clone was recorded only once. The rearrangement uses TRBV5-6 and TRBJ1-2; D remains ambiguous. Per germline, CDR1 SGHDT and CDR2 YYEEEE. The CDR3 length is 12 residues. Trimming removed 2 bases at V and 8 bases at J, with 10 bases between. CDR3 DNA: TGTGCCAGCAGCTTTTTAAACTTGGGCTACACCTTC. Amino acids: CASSFLNLGYTF. The full variable domain, with the rest looked up from reference TRBV5-6 and TRBJ1-2, is DAGVTQSPTHLIKTRGQQVTLRCSPKSGHDTVSWYQQALGQGPQFIFQYYEEEERQRGNFPDRFSGHQFPNYSSELNVNALLLGDSALYLCASSFLNLGYTFGSGTRLTVV.

Regarding this clone: A junction boundary mismatches the germline segment, possibly from a read error. The gene calls are TRBV5-6 and TRBJ1-2; perhaps TRBD1 as D (5 bases). Germline V CDR1 and CDR2: SGHDT, YYEEEE. The CDR3 loop spans 13 amino acids. The CDR3 coding sequence is TGTGCCAGCAGCTCAGGGTCCGGGACGGGCTGCACCTTC. Amino acid sequence: CASSSGSGTGCTF.

The chain links TRBV12-5 to TRBJ1-2; D remains ambiguous. Trimming took 0 bases from V and 3 from J, leaving 8 bases between them. The V gene's germline CDR1 is LGHNT and CDR2 FRNRAP. The CDR3 runs to 14 residues. The CDR3 region has the DNA TGTGCTAGTGGTTTGGTCCCGGGAGACTATGGCTACACCTTC. Protein sequence: CASGLVPGDYGYTF.

The DNA of the CDR3 is TGTGCCAGTAAACCGCTAGGGACCTACAATGAGCAGTTCTTC. It encodes CASKPLGTYNEQFF. The gene calls are TRBV19 and TRBJ2-1; D is uncertain. V was trimmed by 7 bases and J by 2 bases, leaving 12 bases between them. The CDR3 runs 14 residues. Germline V gives CDR1 LNHDA, CDR2 SQIVND (reference sequence). The full variable domain, with the rest looked up from reference TRBV19 and TRBJ2-1, is DGGITQSPKYLFRKEGQNVTLSCEQNLNHDAMYWYRQDPGQGLRLIYYSQIVNDFQKGDIAEGYSVSREKKESFPLTVTSAQKNPTAFYLCASKPLGTYNEQFFGPGTRLTVL.

The chain joins TRBV6-5 to TRBJ1-3, with 7 bases that match TRBD1. Germline V CDR1 and CDR2: MNHEY, SVGAGI. This CDR3 spans 15 amino acids. With 5 bases clipped from V and 0 bases from J, the junction kept 4 bases outside the gene matches. CDR3: CASSNRGYSGNTIYF. The CDR3 nucleotides are TGTGCCAGCAGTAACAGGGGCTACTCTGGAAACACCATATATTTT.

This chain uses TRBV6-5 with TRBJ1-1, with a possible D match to TRBD1 (6 bases). Germline CDR1 is MNHEY and CDR2 is SVGAGI. V lost 5 bases and J 5 bases, leaving 18 bases between the germline ends. The CDR3 covers 15 residues. The CDR3 bases are TGTGCCAGCAGTATCCTCACAGGGTTGTCGACTGAAGCTTTCTTT. Its protein is CASSILTGLSTEAFF.

The genes are TRBV2 and TRBJ1-4; TRBD1 might be the D (5 bases). The CDR3 totals 15 residues. CDR1 and CDR2 from the germline V gene are SNHLY and FYNNEI. V was trimmed by 6 bases and J by 3 bases, leaving 14 bases between them. In nucleotides, the CDR3 is TGTGCCAGCAGAAAACTACAGGCCTCTAATGAAAAACTGTTTTTT. Translation: CASRKLQASNEKLFF. Complete variable domain (other parts from reference TRBV2 and TRBJ1-4): EPEVTQTPSHQVTQMGQEVILRCVPISNHLYFYWYRQILGQKVEFLVSFYNNEISEKSEIFDDQFSVERPDGSNFTLKIRSTKLEDSAMYFCASRKLQASNEKLFFGSGTQLSVL.

This clone was counted once. The chain recombines TRBV15 with TRBJ2-7; D may be TRBD2 (6 bases). The germline CDR1 and CDR2 sequences are LNHNV and YYDKDF (reference sequence). The CDR3 has 16 residues. The ends were cut back, 0 bases at V and 3 bases at J, with 15 bases in the middle. The CDR3 spells CATSRDGSGTNYEQYF. Written as DNA, the CDR3 is TGTGCCACCAGCAGAGATGGTAGCGGTACAAACTACGAGCAGTACTTC.

The chain couples TRBV15 to TRBJ1-3; no clear D gene. Trimming shortened V by 9 bases and J by 4 bases, and 13 bases separated the two germline ends. Germline lookup yields CDR1 LNHNV and CDR2 YYDKDF (reference sequence). The CDR3 is made up of 13 amino acids. The CDR3 DNA is TGTGCCACGAGAGGATCTTCAGGAAACACCATATATTTT. Its protein product is CATRGSSGNTIYF.

J is TRBJ2-2 and V is TRBV2; tentatively, D is TRBD1 (6 bases). Germline CDR1 is SNHLY and CDR2 is FYNNEI. The CDR3 length is 15 residues. V dropped 3 bases and J dropped 6 bases, with 14 bases sitting between them. For the CDR3, the DNA is TGTGCCAGCAGTGACGAGGGGGAAAGGGCCGGGGAGCTGTTTTTT. It is translated as CASSDEGERAGELFF.

The rearrangement joins TRBV13 to TRBJ2-1, with TRBD2 identical over 9 bases. The CDR3 runs to 15 residues. Germline-derived CDR1 and CDR2 are PRHDT and FYEKMQ (reference sequence). The J segment lost 2 bases and the V segment lost 6 bases, leaving 5 bases of the junction unmatched. The CDR3 DNA is TGTGCCAGCAGGGGGCGGGAGGGCACCTACAATGAGCAGTTCTTC. Translating gives CASRGREGTYNEQFF.

The V gene is TRBV19, the J gene TRBJ1-1; TRBD1 aligns across 9 bases. Germline V gene data show CDR1 as LNHDA and CDR2 as SQIVND (reference sequence). This CDR3 spans 17 amino acids. With 3 bases clipped from V and 1 base from J, the junction kept 9 bases outside the gene matches. The CDR3 region has the DNA TGTGCCAGTAGTATCTCTTACCTGACAGGGGGGAACACTGAAGCTTTCTTT. Its translation: CASSISYLTGGNTEAFF.

The chain recombines TRBV5-1 with TRBJ2-7, with TRBD2 matching 8 bases. The CDR3 is 12 amino acids. The germline V gene has CDR1 SGHRS and CDR2 YFSETQ. V was clipped by 8 bases and J by 3 bases; unmatched bases: 4. The CDR3 nucleotides are TGCGCCAGTACCGGGACTAGCTACGAGCAGTACTTC. It yields the protein CASTGTSYEQYF.

The chain carries TRBV2 and TRBJ2-1; 9 bases are shared with TRBD1. V trimming: 4 bases; J trimming: 6 bases; junction bases outside the gene matches: 7. Germline V gene data show CDR1 as SNHLY and CDR2 as FYNNEI. The CDR3 runs 15 residues. In DNA form, the CDR3 reads TGTGCCAGCAGTGTGGCCGGGACAGGGTCCAATGAGCAGTTCTTC. This encodes CASSVAGTGSNEQFF.

V usage is TRBV6-5 and J usage is TRBJ2-7; TRBD1 matches 8 bases. From germline, CDR1 is MNHEY and CDR2 SVGAGI. The ends lost 5 bases at V and 5 bases at J; junction bases unmatched: 5. The CDR3 totals 13 residues. CDR3 nucleotides: TGTGCCAGCAGTCGACAGGGGTGGAACGAGCAGTACTTC. Its translation is CASSRQGWNEQYF.

The V call is TRBV19, the J call TRBJ2-3, with D possibly being TRBD2 (5 bases). This CDR3 is 15 amino acids long. CDR1 is LNHDA and CDR2 is SQIVND in the germline V gene (reference sequence). Trimming took off 2 bases at V and 1 base at J, with 10 bases between the two ends. This chain's CDR3 is CASSIRSGGTDTQYF. CDR3 sequence (DNA): TGTGCCAGTAGTATAAGGAGCGGCGGCACAGATACGCAGTATTTT.

This clone was seen once. J is TRBJ1-5 and V is TRBV6-5; perhaps TRBD1 as D (6 bases). Trimming removed 5 bases at V and 6 bases at J, with 14 bases between. CDR1 is MNHEY, CDR2 SVGAGI, per germline. CDR3 length equals 14 residues. CDR3 sequence reads: CASSAQGTGQPQHF. Here the CDR3 DNA reads TGTGCCAGCAGTGCACAGGGTACAGGTCAGCCCCAGCATTTT.

Remarks on this clone: The same CDR3 also results from other DNA sequences found in this sample. The V call is TRBV7-9, the J call TRBJ2-1; a weak D match, TRBD1 (6 bases). V was shortened by 1 base and J by 5 bases, with 6 bases between the two germline ends. Germline CDR1 reads SEHNR; CDR2 reads FQNEAQ (reference sequence). The CDR3 length is 13 residues. The CDR3 nucleotides are TGTGCCAGCAGCTTAGGGACAGACAATGAGCAGTTCTTC. This codes for CASSLGTDNEQFF.

The rearrangement uses TRBV9 and TRBJ2-3, with D possibly TRBD2 on 6 matching bases. Germline V gene data show CDR1 as SGDLS and CDR2 as YYNGEE. Trimming cost V 4 bases and J 5 bases, with 17 bases left between them. This CDR3 region has 15 residues. CDR3 in DNA: TGTGCCAGCAGCTTCACGGGAGAGGGGTTAGATACGCAGTATTTT. Translation gives CASSFTGEGLDTQYF.

The CDR3 here is CASSQTTGVWTEAFF. The CDR3 nucleotides are TGTGCCAGCAGCCAAACGACAGGGGTATGGACTGAAGCTTTCTTT. The chain uses TRBV4-2 and TRBJ1-1; 8 bases fit TRBD1. Germline CDR1 reads LGHNA; CDR2 reads YNFKEQ. There are 15 residues in the CDR3. After removal of 2 bases from V and 5 bases from J, the junction contained 7 bases not matched to a gene.

In the case of this clone: Other DNA sequences in the same sample also yield this CDR3. The chain uses TRBV27 and TRBJ2-7; 11 positions match TRBD2. The CDR3 totals 15 residues. Germline assignment: CDR1 MNHEY and CDR2 SMNVEV (reference sequence). V dropped 3 bases and J dropped 3; count of bases not matched to a gene: 4. The CDR3 spells CASSFLAGGNYEQYF. The CDR3 DNA is TGTGCCAGCAGTTTCTTAGCGGGAGGGAACTACGAGCAGTACTTC.

The chain is built from TRBV10-1 and TRBJ1-5, with 9 bases lining up with TRBD1. Germline V gene lookup returns CDR1 WNHNN and CDR2 SYGVQD (reference sequence). Germline trimming cut 6 bases from V and 6 bases from J; bases unmatched to any gene: 6. The CDR3 runs to 14 residues. The DNA for the CDR3 is TGCGCCAGCAGAGTACCGGGACAGGGTCAGCCCCAGCATTTT. Its protein is CASRVPGQGQPQHF.

The V gene is TRBV4-2, the J gene TRBJ2-7, with TRBD1 matching over 10 bases. The CDR3 is 14 amino acids. V was clipped by 5 bases and J by 4 bases; unmatched bases: 5. The V gene's germline CDR1 is LGHNA and CDR2 YNFKEQ. In DNA form, the CDR3 reads TGTGCCAGCAGCGGCCGGGACAGGGGATACGAGCAGTACTTC. This encodes CASSGRDRGYEQYF.

This clone was picked up a small number of times. The rearrangement links TRBV2 to TRBJ1-2, with no clear D. The CDR3 is 11 residues long. Trimming took 4 bases from V and 9 from J, leaving 9 bases between them. Per germline, CDR1 SNHLY and CDR2 FYNNEI. Here the CDR3 reads CASSGRESYTF. CDR3 DNA sequence: TGTGCCAGCAGTGGAAGGGAGAGCTACACCTTC.

The J gene is TRBJ2-5, the V gene TRBV28; 10 bases agree with TRBD2. Germline V gene lookup returns CDR1 MDHEN and CDR2 SYDVKM. This CDR3 comprises 14 residues. Unmatched junction bases numbered 4, after V lost 4 bases and J lost 5 bases. The CDR3 DNA sequence: TGTGCCAGCAGTTACCTAGCGGGAGAGGAGACCCAGTACTTC. Encoded protein: CASSYLAGEETQYF.